The 15 T cell receptor beta chains listed next were all sequenced from one sample in a study of T cells in tumors after PD-1 blockade. TCRdb keeps only in-frame clones here, not all; method: immunoSEQ multiplex PCR. The sample lists about 34,000 clones, roughly 76% seen once, with 40% in the top ten. This specimen consisted of PBMCs, obtained after anti-PD-1 treatment. The receptor set was obtained from a human donor with basal cell carcinoma.

This clone was recorded once. The V and J genes are TRBV11-3 and TRBJ2-1, with 8 bases aligning to TRBD2. The CDR3 spans 19 residues. The ends lost 2 bases at V and 2 bases at J; junction bases unmatched: 14. CDR1 and CDR2 from the germline V gene are SGHNT and YENEEA. CDR3 nucleotide sequence: TGTGCCAGCAGCTTATTTGGCGGGGGGCCTGTTATCCCCTACAATGAGCAGTTCTTC. Protein sequence: CASSLFGGGPVIPYNEQFF.

In its sample, this clone was seen a few times. This sequence joins TRBV29-1 and TRBJ1-5, with D perhaps matching TRBD1 (5 bases). The CDR3 runs to 13 residues. Germline V gene lookup returns CDR1 SQVTM and CDR2 ANQGSEA. Trimming shortened V by 6 bases and J by 4 bases, and 13 bases separated the two germline ends. CDR3 protein: CSVQGSGNQPQHF. CDR3 DNA: TGCAGCGTGCAGGGTTCTGGGAATCAGCCCCAGCATTTT.

The genes are TRBV9 and TRBJ1-2; tentatively, D is TRBD1 (5 bases). There are 16 residues in the CDR3. V shed 4 bases and J shed 3 bases, with 19 bases lying between them. In germline, CDR1 is SGDLS, CDR2 YYNGEE. The CDR3 spells CASSPRRDPVDYGYTF. CDR3 bases: TGTGCCAGCAGCCCCCGAAGGGACCCAGTAGACTATGGCTACACCTTC. The full variable domain, rest sourced from reference TRBV9 and TRBJ1-2, is DSGVTQTPKHLITATGQRVTLRCSPRSGDLSVYWYQQSLDQGLQFLIQYYNGEERAKGNILERFSAQQFPDLHSELNLSSLELGDSALYFCASSPRRDPVDYGYTFGSGTRLTVV.

The rearrangement links TRBV14 to TRBJ1-6, with 10 bases matching TRBD1. This CDR3 comprises 15 residues. V dropped 3 bases and J dropped 7; count of bases not matched to a gene: 3. In germline, CDR1 is SGHDN, CDR2 FVKESK. In DNA, the CDR3 is TGTGCCAGCAGCCACGGGACAGGGGCCAATTCACCCCTCCACTTT. Its protein is CASSHGTGANSPLHF.

This chain joins TRBV1 and TRBJ2-7; the table names TRBD2, a call not compared with the DNA. TRBV1 is tagged as a pseudogene. This CDR3 spans 16 amino acids. CDR3 sequence (DNA): TGCACCAGCAGCCAGAAACTTAGGACTTTAACCTACGAGCAGTACTTC. Its translation: CTSSQKLRTLTYEQYF.

The genes are TRBV19 and TRBJ1-6; no definite D call. In germline, CDR1 is LNHDA, CDR2 SQIVND (reference sequence). Trimming removed 6 bases at V and 0 bases at J, with 9 bases between. The CDR3 length is 15 residues. Written as DNA, the CDR3 is TGTGCCAGTAGGGAAATGAGCTCCTATAATTCACCCCTCCACTTT. It specifies CASREMSSYNSPLHF.

This clone was recorded a few times. The chain is built from TRBV27 and TRBJ2-7; D remains unclear. Per the germline V gene, CDR1 is MNHEY and CDR2 is SMNVEV (reference sequence). The CDR3 is made up of 13 amino acids. Trimming shortened V by 3 bases and J by 3 bases, and 9 bases separated the two germline ends. For the CDR3, the DNA is TGTGCCAGCAGTTTGTTCTCCGGCTACGAGCAGTACTTC. Protein: CASSLFSGYEQYF.

The J gene is TRBJ2-1, the V gene TRBV15, with D perhaps matching TRBD1 (5 bases). This CDR3 contains 17 residues. CDR1 and CDR2 (germline): LNHNV, YYDKDF (reference sequence). Trimming took off 0 bases at V and 1 base at J, with 13 bases between the two ends. The CDR3 bases are TGTGCCACCAGCAGAGATCCGAAGGGGTTTTCCTACAATGAGCAGTTCTTC. This gives the protein CATSRDPKGFSYNEQFF. Full variable domain (outside the CDR3, taken from reference TRBV15 and TRBJ2-1): DAMVIQNPRYQVTQFGKPVTLSCSQTLNHNVMYWYQQKSSQAPKLLFHYYDKDFNNEADTPDNFQSRRPNTSFCFLDIRSPGLGDTAMYLCATSRDPKGFSYNEQFFGPGTRLTVL.

The chain is built from TRBV28 and TRBJ1-2, with D perhaps TRBD1 (6 bases). This CDR3 is 13 amino acids long. Per the germline V gene, CDR1 is MDHEN and CDR2 is SYDVKM. V shed 10 bases and J shed 7 bases, with 19 bases lying between them. The CDR3 region is CAILPPGGGGYTF. Here the CDR3 DNA reads TGTGCCATCCTCCCTCCGGGGGGCGGTGGCTACACCTTC.

V usage is TRBV7-6 and J usage is TRBJ2-7; 13 positions match TRBD2. This CDR3 spans 16 amino acids. The J segment lost 3 bases and the V segment lost 5 bases, leaving 7 bases of the junction unmatched. Germline CDR1 is SGHVS and CDR2 is FNYEAQ. CDR3 region: CASSAGTSGEVYEQYF. CDR3 DNA: TGTGCCAGCAGCGCCGGGACTAGCGGGGAAGTCTACGAGCAGTACTTC.

The chain uses TRBV6-2 or TRBV6-3 and TRBJ2-1; D gene uncertain. Trimming removed 0 bases from V and 7 bases from J, with 1 base in between. This CDR3 has 11 amino acids. Per germline, CDR1 MNHEY and CDR2 SVGEGT. CDR3 region: CASSYSNEQFF. For the CDR3, the DNA is TGTGCCAGCAGTTACTCTAATGAGCAGTTCTTC.

The gene calls are TRBV6-2 or TRBV6-3 and TRBJ1-5; 9 positions match TRBD1. Germline V gives CDR1 MNHEY, CDR2 SVGEGT. This CDR3 contains 17 residues. After removal of 5 bases from V and 3 bases from J, the junction contained 11 bases not matched to a gene. CDR3 sequence (DNA): TGTGCCAGCAGTGACTACGACAGGGGGTCCGACAATCAGCCCCAGCATTTT. The encoded protein is CASSDYDRGSDNQPQHF.

The rearrangement links TRBV7-9 to TRBJ2-1; 10 nucleotides line up with TRBD1. Per the germline V gene, CDR1 is SEHNR and CDR2 is FQNEAQ (reference sequence). V shed 5 bases, J shed 8 bases, and the junction held 9 bases outside the gene matches. The CDR3 consists of 15 residues. DNA of the CDR3: TGTGCCAGCAGCCTCCGGGACAGGGGCGAAGATGAGCAGTTCTTC. Protein product: CASSLRDRGEDEQFF.

This chain links TRBV18 with TRBJ1-1; D gene unclear. Trimming took off 2 bases at V and 1 base at J, with 8 bases between the two ends. CDR3 length: 14 residues. Germline-derived CDR1 and CDR2 are KGHSH and LQKENI. The CDR3 region is CASSPFSENTEAFF. The DNA of the CDR3 is TGTGCCAGCTCACCATTCTCGGAGAACACTGAAGCTTTCTTT.

Note on this clone: The sample holds other DNA sequences that translate to the same CDR3. CDR3 DNA: TGTGCCAGCAGCTTAGGGCTAGCGGGGGGGCGACGCAATGAGCAGTTCTTC. This translates into CASSLGLAGGRRNEQFF. The V call is TRBV7-4, the J call TRBJ2-1, with 12 positions matching TRBD2. The CDR3 length is 17 residues. CDR1 is SGHVT, CDR2 SQSDAQ, per germline. Trimming removed 1 base from V and 6 bases from J; junction bases left unmatched: 7.